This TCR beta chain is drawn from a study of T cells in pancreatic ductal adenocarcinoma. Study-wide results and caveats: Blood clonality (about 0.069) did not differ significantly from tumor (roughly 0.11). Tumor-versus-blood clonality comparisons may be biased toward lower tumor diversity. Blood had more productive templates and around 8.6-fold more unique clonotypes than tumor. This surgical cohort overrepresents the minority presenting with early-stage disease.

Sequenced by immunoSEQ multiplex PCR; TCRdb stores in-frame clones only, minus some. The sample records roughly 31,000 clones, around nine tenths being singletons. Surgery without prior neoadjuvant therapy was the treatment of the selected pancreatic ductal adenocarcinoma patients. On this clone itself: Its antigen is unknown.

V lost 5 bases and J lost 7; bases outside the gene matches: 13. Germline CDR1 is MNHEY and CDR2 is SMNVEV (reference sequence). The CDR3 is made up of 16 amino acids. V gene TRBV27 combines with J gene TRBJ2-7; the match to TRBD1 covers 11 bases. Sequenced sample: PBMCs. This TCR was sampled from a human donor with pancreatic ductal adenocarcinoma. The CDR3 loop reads CASSINLGQGAHEQYF. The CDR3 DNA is TGTGCCAGCAGTATAAACCTCGGACAGGGGGCGCATGAGCAGTACTTC.